The 18 T cell receptor beta chains in this list originate from one sample, sequenced in a study of PD-L1 blockade in urothelial cancer. The time point denotes: pretreatment peripheral blood. Clones were sequenced by immunoSEQ multiplex PCR, and TCRdb holds only the in-frame ones, with some missing. The sample gives about 88,000 clones, roughly 90% of which show up once; roughly 0.97% is in the top ten. This material consisted of PBMCs, taken around atezolizumab (anti-PD-L1) treatment. These receptors all stem from a woman older than 75 with urothelial cancer.

The rearrangement links TRBV12-5 to TRBJ2-1; 13 nucleotides align to TRBD2. The J segment lost 11 bases and the V segment lost 5 bases, leaving 6 bases of the junction unmatched. The CDR3 has 14 residues. Germline loops: CDR1 LGHNT, CDR2 FRNRAP. Written as DNA, the CDR3 is TGTGCTAGTGGTCCCGGGACTAGCGGGAATAAGCAGTTCTTC. Translating gives CASGPGTSGNKQFF.

This clone was counted a single time. J is TRBJ1-1 and V is TRBV29-1; 7 bases fit TRBD1. CDR3 length equals 13 residues. Germline assignment: CDR1 SQVTM and CDR2 ANQGSEA. V lost 5 bases, J lost 5 bases, and 8 bases stayed unmatched. The CDR3: CSVLRGLSTEAFF. The CDR3 nucleotides read TGCAGCGTTTTGAGGGGGCTTAGTACTGAAGCTTTCTTT.

Here the CDR3 DNA reads TGTGCCACCAGCAGAGATCGGTGGGGGGGTTCTGAAGCTTTCTTT. Its protein product is CATSRDRWGGSEAFF. V and J are TRBV15 and TRBJ1-1, with TRBD1 as a possible D gene (5 bases). This CDR3 is 15 amino acids long. The V end lost 0 bases, the J end lost 6 bases, and 14 bases lay between the germline ends. Looked up from germline, CDR1 is LNHNV and CDR2 is YYDKDF (reference sequence).

The CDR3 spells CAAGRAKNIQYF. CDR3 nucleotides: TGTGCCGCCGGGAGGGCCAAAAACATTCAGTACTTC. The chain uses TRBV27 and TRBJ2-4; 7 bases are a match to TRBD2. Germline assignment: CDR1 MNHEY and CDR2 SMNVEV (reference sequence). With V trimmed by 11 bases and J by 1 base, 2 bases remained unmatched. CDR3 size: 12 residues.

This clone was seen a single time. The V call is TRBV7-7, the J call TRBJ2-5, with 7 bases that match TRBD2. Germline CDR1 SSHAT, CDR2 FNYEAQ (reference sequence). Germline trimming cut 5 bases from V and 1 base from J; bases unmatched to any gene: 10. The CDR3 runs to 16 residues. The CDR3 loop reads CASSPWGGGSQETQYF. CDR3 sequence (DNA): TGTGCCAGCAGCCCATGGGGAGGCGGGAGCCAAGAGACCCAGTACTTC.

The J gene is TRBJ2-7, the V gene TRBV29-1; 10 bases match TRBD1. CDR3 length equals 12 residues. Germline V gene lookup returns CDR1 SQVTM and CDR2 ANQGSEA. V gave up 7 bases and J gave up 3 bases; unmatched junction bases: 3. CDR3 loop: CSAGTGVYEQYF. Here the CDR3 DNA reads TGCAGCGCCGGGACAGGGGTCTACGAGCAGTACTTC.

V is TRBV25-1 and J is TRBJ1-2; D call uncertain. Germline V CDR1 and CDR2: MGHDK, SYGVNS. The CDR3 contains 14 residues. Trimming removed 9 bases from V and 6 bases from J, with 20 bases in between. This CDR3 reads CASRGVGYSDGYTF. The CDR3 region has the DNA TGTGCCAGTCGCGGAGTCGGGTATTCTGATGGCTACACCTTC.

The CDR3 spells CASNWDRFTYEQYF. DNA of the CDR3: TGTGCCAGCAATTGGGACAGATTTACCTACGAGCAGTACTTC. J is TRBJ2-7 and V is TRBV2, with 7 bases lining up with TRBD1. J was trimmed by 2 bases and V by 7 bases; bases with no gene match: 8. CDR3 length: 14 amino acids. Germline V gene data show CDR1 as SNHLY and CDR2 as FYNNEI.

With respect to this clone: An end of the junction does not agree with germline; a read error may underlie this. J is TRBJ2-1 and V is TRBV20-1, with TRBD2 matching over 7 bases. Germline loops: CDR1 DFQATT, CDR2 SNEGSKA (reference sequence). The CDR3 has 11 residues. CDR3 sequence (DNA): TGCAGTGCTAGAGGTGACGGGAGGCCTCTCTTC. As protein: CSARGDGRPLF.

The V and J genes are TRBV6-1 and TRBJ2-3, with TRBD1 matching over 9 bases. V trimming: 1 base; J trimming: 4 bases; junction bases outside the gene matches: 6. Looked up from germline, CDR1 is MNHNS and CDR2 is SASEGT. The CDR3 contains 16 residues. The CDR3 DNA reads TGTGCCAGCAGTGAAGGGGGGACAGGGTGGCCAGATACGCAGTATTTT. Protein product: CASSEGGTGWPDTQYF.

V gene TRBV5-1 combines with J gene TRBJ2-1; TRBD2 matches 9 bases. Trimming at V came to 6 bases and at J to 1 base, leaving 14 bases not matched to a gene. Per the germline V gene, CDR1 is SGHRS and CDR2 is YFSETQ. The CDR3 is 18 amino acids. The CDR3 protein is CASTPSSIAGVSYNEQFF. CDR3 nucleotides: TGCGCCAGCACCCCGTCAAGTATAGCGGGAGTTTCCTACAATGAGCAGTTCTTC.

This clone was detected a few times. The chain couples TRBV5-1 to TRBJ1-3; D may be TRBD1 (6 bases). V was shortened by 4 bases and J by 0 bases, with 20 bases between the two germline ends. The CDR3 loop spans 18 amino acids. Germline-derived CDR1 and CDR2 are SGHRS and YFSETQ. The DNA for the CDR3 is TGCGCCAGCAGCCCGGGACATCAACTAACCAGCTCTGGAAACACCATATATTTT. As protein: CASSPGHQLTSSGNTIYF.

The rearrangement joins TRBV14 to TRBJ2-1; TRBD2 matches at 14 bases. Looked up from germline, CDR1 is SGHDN and CDR2 is FVKESK. Trimming took 4 bases from V and 7 from J; bases not matched to a gene: 15. The CDR3 is made up of 19 amino acids. The CDR3 DNA sequence: TGTGCCAGCAGCCGGCCGACTAGCGGGAGGGCCCGTGGTAAAAATGAGCAGTTCTTC. Protein: CASSRPTSGRARGKNEQFF.

V gene TRBV19 combines with J gene TRBJ1-1; no clear D gene. This CDR3 region has 13 residues. With 8 bases removed from V and 1 base from J, the gap between germline ends came to 11 bases. From germline, CDR1 is LNHDA and CDR2 SQIVND (reference sequence). CDR3 DNA: TGTGCCAGTTACAGAGAGAGGAACACTGAAGCTTTCTTT. Protein sequence: CASYRERNTEAFF.

The genes are TRBV27 and TRBJ1-1, with 8 bases aligning to TRBD1. The CDR3 spans 13 residues. Germline V gene lookup returns CDR1 MNHEY and CDR2 SMNVEV (reference sequence). Trimming at V came to 3 bases and at J to 7 bases, leaving 4 bases not matched to a gene. Here the CDR3 reads CASSFSDRVEAFF. Written as DNA, the CDR3 is TGTGCCAGCAGTTTCTCGGACAGGGTTGAAGCTTTCTTT.

This clone was seen only a few times. The chain joins TRBV2 to TRBJ1-2; possibly TRBD1 for D (6 bases). The V end lost 7 bases, the J end lost 3 bases, and 15 bases lay between the germline ends. CDR3 length: 14 residues. Looked up from germline, CDR1 is SNHLY and CDR2 is FYNNEI. CDR3 DNA sequence: TGTGCCAGCACCGAGGGGGGGATTTACTATGGCTACACCTTC. This gives the protein CASTEGGIYYGYTF.

This chain joins TRBV7-9 and TRBJ2-2, with D possibly TRBD1 on 6 matching bases. Deletions cut 7 bases from V and 1 base from J, with 16 bases between. This CDR3 region has 16 residues. Germline loops: CDR1 SEHNR, CDR2 FQNEAQ (reference sequence). The CDR3 coding sequence is TGTGCCAGCATGGCAGGGGTTATGTGGAACACCGGGGAGCTGTTTTTT. Residues: CASMAGVMWNTGELFF.

The chain is built from TRBV5-1 and TRBJ2-1, with TRBD2 matching 7 bases. This CDR3 region has 12 residues. With 7 bases clipped from V and 9 bases from J, the junction kept 7 bases outside the gene matches. From germline, CDR1 is SGHRS and CDR2 YFSETQ. The CDR3 reads CASYEPGGEQFF. In nucleotides, the CDR3 is TGCGCCAGCTACGAGCCGGGGGGTGAGCAGTTCTTC.